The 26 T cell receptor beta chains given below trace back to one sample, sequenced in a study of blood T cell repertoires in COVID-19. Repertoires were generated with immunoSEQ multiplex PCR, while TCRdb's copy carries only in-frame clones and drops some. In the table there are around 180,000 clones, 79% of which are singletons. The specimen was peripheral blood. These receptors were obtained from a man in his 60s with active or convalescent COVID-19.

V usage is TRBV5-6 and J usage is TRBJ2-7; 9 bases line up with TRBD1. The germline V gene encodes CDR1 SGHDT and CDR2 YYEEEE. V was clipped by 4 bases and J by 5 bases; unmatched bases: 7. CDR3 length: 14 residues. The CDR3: CASSVTGGDDEQYF. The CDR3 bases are TGTGCCAGCAGCGTCACAGGGGGCGACGACGAGCAGTACTTC.

CDR3 sequence (DNA): TGTGCCAGCAGCCACGGACAGGGCGGCGGCGGCTACACCTTC. Amino acids: CASSHGQGGGGYTF. The chain links TRBV28 to TRBJ1-2, with 8 bases lining up with TRBD1. The CDR3 sequence is 14 residues long. In germline, CDR1 is MDHEN, CDR2 SYDVKM. V gave up 6 bases and J gave up 8 bases; unmatched junction bases: 11.

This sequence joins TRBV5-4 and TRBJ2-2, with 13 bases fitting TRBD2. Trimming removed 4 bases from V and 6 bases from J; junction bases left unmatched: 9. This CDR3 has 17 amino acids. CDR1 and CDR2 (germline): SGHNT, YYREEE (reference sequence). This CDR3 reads CASSAGLAGVAAGELFF. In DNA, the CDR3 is TGTGCCAGCAGCGCCGGACTAGCGGGAGTCGCGGCCGGGGAGCTGTTTTTT.

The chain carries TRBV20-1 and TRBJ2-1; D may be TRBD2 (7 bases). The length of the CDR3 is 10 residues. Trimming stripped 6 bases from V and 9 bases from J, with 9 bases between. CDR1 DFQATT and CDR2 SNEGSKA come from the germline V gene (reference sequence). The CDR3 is CSARGAEQFF. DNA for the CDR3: TGCAGTGCCCGGGGGGCTGAGCAGTTCTTC.

The CDR3 nucleotides are TGTGCCAGCTCATCGGCATCCGGGACAGGGATTATTTTAAGCGGCGGGGAGCTGTTTTTT. Its translation: CASSSASGTGIILSGGELFF. The V call is TRBV18, the J call TRBJ2-2, with 9 bases lining up with TRBD1. V shed 5 bases, J shed 7 bases, and the junction held 23 bases outside the gene matches. Germline assignment: CDR1 KGHSH and CDR2 LQKENI. The CDR3 covers 20 residues.

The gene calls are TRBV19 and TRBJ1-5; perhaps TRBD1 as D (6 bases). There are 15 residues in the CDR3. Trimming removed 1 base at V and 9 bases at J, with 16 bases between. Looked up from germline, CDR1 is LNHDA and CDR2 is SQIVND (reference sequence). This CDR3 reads CASSIAPQGTGPQHF. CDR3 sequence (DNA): TGTGCCAGTAGTATAGCCCCGCAGGGGACGGGGCCCCAGCATTTT.

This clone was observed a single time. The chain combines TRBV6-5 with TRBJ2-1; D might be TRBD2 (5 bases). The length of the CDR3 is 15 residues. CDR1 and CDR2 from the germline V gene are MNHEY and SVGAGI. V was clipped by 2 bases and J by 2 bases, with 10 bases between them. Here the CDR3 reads CASSYGRAPYNEQFF. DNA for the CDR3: TGTGCCAGCAGTTACGGGCGGGCTCCCTACAATGAGCAGTTCTTC.

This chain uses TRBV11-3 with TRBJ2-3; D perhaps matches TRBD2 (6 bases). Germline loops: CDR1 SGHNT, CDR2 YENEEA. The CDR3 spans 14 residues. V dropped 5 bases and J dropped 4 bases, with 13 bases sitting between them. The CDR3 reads CASSRGTAADTQYF. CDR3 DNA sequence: TGTGCCAGCAGCCGGGGGACTGCCGCAGATACGCAGTATTTT.

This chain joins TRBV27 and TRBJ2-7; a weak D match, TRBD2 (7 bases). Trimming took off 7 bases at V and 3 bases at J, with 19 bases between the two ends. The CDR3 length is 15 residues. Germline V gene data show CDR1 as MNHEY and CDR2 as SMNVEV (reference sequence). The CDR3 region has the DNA TGTGCCAGCACCCTCCGGGGGGCGCATCACTACGAGCAGTACTTC. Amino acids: CASTLRGAHHYEQYF.

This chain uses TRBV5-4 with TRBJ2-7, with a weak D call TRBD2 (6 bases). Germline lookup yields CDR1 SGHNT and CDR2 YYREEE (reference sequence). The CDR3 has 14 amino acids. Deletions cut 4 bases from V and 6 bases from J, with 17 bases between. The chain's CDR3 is CASSPGLLQAEQYF. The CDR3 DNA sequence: TGTGCCAGCAGCCCGGGACTGCTGCAAGCCGAGCAGTACTTC.

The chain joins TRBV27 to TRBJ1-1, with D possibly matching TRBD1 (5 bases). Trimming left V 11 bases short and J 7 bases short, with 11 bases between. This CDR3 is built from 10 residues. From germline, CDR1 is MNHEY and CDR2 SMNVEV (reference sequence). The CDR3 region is CAAGHNEAFF. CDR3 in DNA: TGTGCCGCGGGGCATAATGAAGCTTTCTTT.

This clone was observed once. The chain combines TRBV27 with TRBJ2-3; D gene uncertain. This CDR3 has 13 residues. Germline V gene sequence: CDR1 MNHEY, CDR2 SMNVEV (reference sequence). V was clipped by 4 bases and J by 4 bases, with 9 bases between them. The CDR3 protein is CASSYSLSDTQYF. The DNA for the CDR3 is TGTGCCAGCAGTTACTCCCTCTCAGATACGCAGTATTTT.

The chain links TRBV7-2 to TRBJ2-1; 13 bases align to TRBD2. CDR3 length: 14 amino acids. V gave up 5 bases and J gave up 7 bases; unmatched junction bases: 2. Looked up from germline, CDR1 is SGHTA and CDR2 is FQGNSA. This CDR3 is CASSMTSGRNEQFF. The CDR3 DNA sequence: TGTGCCAGCAGCATGACTAGCGGGAGGAATGAGCAGTTCTTC. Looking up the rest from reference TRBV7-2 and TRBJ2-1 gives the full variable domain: GAGVSQSPSNKVTEKGKDVELRCDPISGHTALYWYRQSLGQGLEFLIYFQGNSAPDKSGLPSDRFSAERTGGSVSTLTIQRTQQEDSAVYLCASSMTSGRNEQFFGPGTRLTVL.

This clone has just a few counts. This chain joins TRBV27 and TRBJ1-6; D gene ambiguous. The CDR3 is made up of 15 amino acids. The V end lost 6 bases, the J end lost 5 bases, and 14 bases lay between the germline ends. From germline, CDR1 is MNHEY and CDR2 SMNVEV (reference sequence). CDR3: CASRVQLRNNSPLHF. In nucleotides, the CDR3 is TGTGCCAGCAGAGTACAGCTTAGGAATAATTCACCCCTCCACTTT.

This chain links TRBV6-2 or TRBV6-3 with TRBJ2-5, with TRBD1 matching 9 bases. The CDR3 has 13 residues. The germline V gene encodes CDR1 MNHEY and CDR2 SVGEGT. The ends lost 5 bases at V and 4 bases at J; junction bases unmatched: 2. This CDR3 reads CASSPQGAETQYF. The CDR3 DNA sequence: TGTGCCAGCAGTCCACAGGGGGCAGAGACCCAGTACTTC.

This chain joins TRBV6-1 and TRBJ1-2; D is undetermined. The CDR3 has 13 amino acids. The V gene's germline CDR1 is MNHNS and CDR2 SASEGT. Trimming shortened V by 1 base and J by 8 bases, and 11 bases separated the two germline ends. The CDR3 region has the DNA TGTGCCAGCAGTGAAGAAATCTCGGGAGGCTACACCTTC. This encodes CASSEEISGGYTF.

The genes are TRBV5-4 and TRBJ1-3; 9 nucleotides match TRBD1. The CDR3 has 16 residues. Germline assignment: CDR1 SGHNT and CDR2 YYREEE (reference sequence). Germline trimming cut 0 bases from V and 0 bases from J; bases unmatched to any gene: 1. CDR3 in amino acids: CASSLGTGVSGNTIYF. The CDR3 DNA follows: TGTGCCAGCAGCTTGGGGACAGGGGTCTCTGGAAACACCATATATTTT.

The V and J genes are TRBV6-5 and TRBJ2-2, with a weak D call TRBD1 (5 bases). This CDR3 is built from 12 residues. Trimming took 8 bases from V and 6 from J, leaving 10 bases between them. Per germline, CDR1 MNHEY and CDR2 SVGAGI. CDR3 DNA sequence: TGTGCCAGCGGCAGGGCCGCCGGGGAGCTGTTTTTT. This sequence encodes CASGRAAGELFF.

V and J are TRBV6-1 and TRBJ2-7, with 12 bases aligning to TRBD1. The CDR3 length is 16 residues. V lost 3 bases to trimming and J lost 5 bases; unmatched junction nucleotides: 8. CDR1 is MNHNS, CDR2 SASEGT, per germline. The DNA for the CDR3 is TGTGCCAGCAGTGATACCGGGACAGGGGGCGTCGACGAGCAGTACTTC. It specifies CASSDTGTGGVDEQYF.

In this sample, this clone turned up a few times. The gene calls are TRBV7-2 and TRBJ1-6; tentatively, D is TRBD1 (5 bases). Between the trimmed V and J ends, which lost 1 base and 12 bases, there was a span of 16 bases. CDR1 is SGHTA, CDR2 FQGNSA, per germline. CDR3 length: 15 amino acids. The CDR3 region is CASSLEAGVSKPLHF. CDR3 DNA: TGTGCCAGCAGCTTAGAGGCGGGGGTATCAAAACCCCTCCACTTT. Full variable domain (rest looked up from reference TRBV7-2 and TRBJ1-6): GAGVSQSPSNKVTEKGKDVELRCDPISGHTALYWYRQSLGQGLEFLIYFQGNSAPDKSGLPSDRFSAERTGGSVSTLTIQRTQQEDSAVYLCASSLEAGVSKPLHFGNGTRLTVT.

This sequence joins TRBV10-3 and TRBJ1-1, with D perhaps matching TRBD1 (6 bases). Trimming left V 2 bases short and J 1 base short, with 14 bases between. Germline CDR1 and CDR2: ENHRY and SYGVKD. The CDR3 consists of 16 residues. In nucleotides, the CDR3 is TGTGCCATCAGTGAGCCGATGGGGACACCGAACACTGAAGCTTTCTTT. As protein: CAISEPMGTPNTEAFF.

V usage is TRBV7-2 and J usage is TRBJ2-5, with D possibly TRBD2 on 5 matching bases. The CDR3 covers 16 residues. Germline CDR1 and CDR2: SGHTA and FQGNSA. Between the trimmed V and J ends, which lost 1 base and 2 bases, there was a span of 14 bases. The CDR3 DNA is TGTGCCAGCAGCTTAGGGCCAGCGGTTCTACAAGAGACCCAGTACTTC. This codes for CASSLGPAVLQETQYF.

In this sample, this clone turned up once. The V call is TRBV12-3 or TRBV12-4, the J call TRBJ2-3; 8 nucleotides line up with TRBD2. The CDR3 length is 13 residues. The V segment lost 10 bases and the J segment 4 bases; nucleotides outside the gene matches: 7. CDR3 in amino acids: CATYSGMADTQYF. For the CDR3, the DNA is TGTGCCACTTATAGCGGGATGGCAGATACGCAGTATTTT.

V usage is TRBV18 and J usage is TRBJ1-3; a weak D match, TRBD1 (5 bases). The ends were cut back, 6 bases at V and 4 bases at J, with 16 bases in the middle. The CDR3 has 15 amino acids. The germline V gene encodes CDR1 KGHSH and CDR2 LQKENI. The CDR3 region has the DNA TGTGCCAGCTCCCTGCGTAGGGGCCCGGGAAACACCATATATTTT. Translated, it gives CASSLRRGPGNTIYF.

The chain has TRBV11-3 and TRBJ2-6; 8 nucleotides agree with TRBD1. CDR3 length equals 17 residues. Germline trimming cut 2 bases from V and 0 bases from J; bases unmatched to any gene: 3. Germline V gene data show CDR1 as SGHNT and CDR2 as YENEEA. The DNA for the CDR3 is TGTGCCAGCAGCTTAAGACAGGGGAGCTCTGGGGCCAACGTCCTGACTTTC. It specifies CASSLRQGSSGANVLTF.

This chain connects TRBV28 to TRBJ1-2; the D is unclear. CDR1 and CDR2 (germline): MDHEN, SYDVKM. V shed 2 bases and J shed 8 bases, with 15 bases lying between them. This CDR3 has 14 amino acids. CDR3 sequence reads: CASSLGPAEGGYTF. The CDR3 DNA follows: TGTGCCAGCAGTTTAGGCCCCGCTGAGGGCGGCTACACCTTC.